This TCR beta chain was found in a study of T cell responses to AZD1222 COVID-19 vaccine. Assay used: immunoSEQ multiplex PCR; TCRdb lists only in-frame clones, some missing. The sample shows about 210,000 clones, about 95% of them seen only once. The CDR3 loop spans 11 amino acids. The germline V gene has CDR1 DFQATT and CDR2 SNEGSKA (reference sequence). V dropped 5 bases and J dropped 8 bases, with 9 bases sitting between them. The rearrangement links TRBV20-1 to TRBJ1-4; a possible D gene is TRBD1 (5 bases). This receptor was identified in an adult who received the MenACWY meningococcal vaccine as a control. The material was peripheral blood, obtained 28 days after the second dose of the MenACWY control vaccine. The CDR3 nucleotides read TGCAGTGCTCGAGGGGAGGAAAAACTGTTTTTT. Translating it yields CSARGEEKLFF.